This entry lists 15 T cell receptor beta chains sequenced from one sample in a study of technical replicates of blood from several donors. Assay used: immunoSEQ multiplex PCR; TCRdb lists only in-frame clones, some missing. The data show about 82,000 clones, roughly 92% seen once. The source material was T cells isolated from PBMCs. The source is a human donor in good health.

V and J are TRBV5-1 and TRBJ2-7, with D perhaps matching TRBD1 (6 bases). The CDR3 is 16 amino acids. The germline V and J ends were trimmed by 3 bases and 4 bases, with 20 bases remaining between them. From germline, CDR1 is SGHRS and CDR2 YFSETQ. Here the CDR3 DNA reads TGCGCCAGCAGCTCTAAGGGGGACCTGATAAAATACGAGCAGTACTTC. Its translation is CASSSKGDLIKYEQYF.

The V call is TRBV19, the J call TRBJ2-3, with 7 bases identical to TRBD2. CDR3 length: 18 residues. The V and J ends lost 2 bases and 0 bases, in that order; junction bases with no gene match: 11. From germline, CDR1 is LNHDA and CDR2 SQIVND (reference sequence). The CDR3 region has the DNA TGTGCCAGTAGTATACGGGGATTGGGGGGGACTAGCACAGATACGCAGTATTTT. Amino acid sequence: CASSIRGLGGTSTDTQYF.

CDR3 DNA: TGTGCCAGCAGTTACTCGTCAGGGCCGAACTATGGCTACACCTTC. Translated: CASSYSSGPNYGYTF. This chain links TRBV6-5 with TRBJ1-2, with a weak D call TRBD1 (5 bases). Germline lookup yields CDR1 MNHEY and CDR2 SVGAGI. Trimming left V 0 bases short and J 2 bases short, with 10 bases between. The CDR3 extends over 15 amino acids.

CDR3 residues: CASSQHPGELFF. Here the CDR3 DNA reads TGTGCCAGCAGCCAACATCCCGGGGAGCTGTTTTTT. V is TRBV13 and J is TRBJ2-2; D remains unclear. Germline V CDR1 and CDR2: PRHDT, FYEKMQ (reference sequence). The CDR3 extends over 12 amino acids. V was pared by 5 bases and J by 6 bases, with 7 bases between.

The chain couples TRBV19 to TRBJ2-1, with TRBD1 as a possible D gene (5 bases). The V end was cut by 5 bases, the J end by 2 bases, with 16 bases between. CDR1 is LNHDA and CDR2 is SQIVND in the germline V gene (reference sequence). The CDR3 runs to 16 residues. CDR3 coding DNA: TGTGCCAGTAGTCACGAAGACAGCTATCCCTACAATGAGCAGTTCTTC. This encodes CASSHEDSYPYNEQFF.

J is TRBJ1-5 and V is TRBV7-2; D may be TRBD1 (5 bases). V dropped 4 bases and J dropped 7 bases, with 11 bases sitting between them. The CDR3 totals 13 residues. Germline assignment: CDR1 SGHTA and CDR2 FQGNSA. CDR3 DNA: TGTGCCAGCAGCTCCCAGGGCCGACAGCCCCAGCATTTT. Amino acid sequence: CASSSQGRQPQHF.

The V call is TRBV11-1, the J call TRBJ2-7; no clear D gene. The germline V gene encodes CDR1 SGHAT and CDR2 FQDESV (reference sequence). This CDR3 spans 14 amino acids. The V end was cut by 5 bases, the J end by 4 bases, with 15 bases between. The CDR3 bases are TGTGCCAGCAGCCCAACCTGGGCAGAATACGAGCAGTACTTC. Translated: CASSPTWAEYEQYF. Combining the CDR3 with reference TRBV11-1 and TRBJ2-7 gives the whole variable domain EAEVAQSPRYKITEKSQAVAFWCDPISGHATLYWYRQILGQGPELLVQFQDESVVDDSQLPKDRFSAERLKGVDSTLKIQPAELGDSAMYLCASSPTWAEYEQYFGPGTRLTVT.

This sequence joins TRBV4-2 and TRBJ2-1; D is undetermined. The V end was cut by 5 bases, the J end by 0 bases, with 11 bases between. The CDR3 covers 15 residues. Germline V gene sequence: CDR1 LGHNA, CDR2 YNFKEQ. CDR3 amino acids: CASSRQESSYNEQFF. The CDR3 bases are TGTGCCAGCAGCAGGCAGGAAAGCTCCTACAATGAGCAGTTCTTC.

The chain combines TRBV15 with TRBJ2-3; D ambiguous. The CDR3 totals 13 residues. With 5 bases removed from V and 2 bases from J, the gap between germline ends came to 8 bases. Germline V gives CDR1 LNHNV, CDR2 YYDKDF (reference sequence). Written as DNA, the CDR3 is TGTGCCACCAGCCCCCGTAACACAGATACGCAGTATTTT. Encoded protein: CATSPRNTDTQYF.

The DNA of the CDR3 is TGTGCCAGCAGCTTGGAAGCAGGGAACTCTGGAAACACCATATATTTT. It codes for CASSLEAGNSGNTIYF. The V gene is TRBV5-4, the J gene TRBJ1-3, with D tentatively TRBD1 (5 bases). Germline CDR1 is SGHNT and CDR2 is YYREEE (reference sequence). There are 16 residues in the CDR3. The V end lost 0 bases, the J end lost 0 bases, and 10 bases lay between the germline ends.

This rearrangement joins TRBV5-4 to TRBJ2-1; 11 nucleotides match TRBD2. The CDR3 has 14 amino acids. With 3 bases clipped from V and 5 bases from J, the junction kept 1 base outside the gene matches. Germline V gene sequence: CDR1 SGHNT, CDR2 YYREEE (reference sequence). CDR3 sequence reads: CASSSGLADNEQFF. DNA of the CDR3: TGTGCCAGCAGCTCGGGACTAGCGGACAATGAGCAGTTCTTC.

The CDR3 DNA sequence: TGCGCCAGCAGCGGGGGGGCAACAGATACGCAGTATTTT. It translates to CASSGGATDTQYF. The chain uses TRBV4-1 and TRBJ2-3; TRBD2 might be the D (7 bases). The length of the CDR3 is 13 residues. Per the germline V gene, CDR1 is MGHRA and CDR2 is YSYEKL. Trimming stripped 5 bases from V and 3 bases from J, with 9 bases between.

This sequence joins TRBV27 and TRBJ1-1, with D tentatively TRBD1 (5 bases). V lost 1 base and J lost 8, with 8 bases in between. Germline CDR1 and CDR2: MNHEY and SMNVEV (reference sequence). The CDR3 is 12 amino acids. The CDR3 DNA reads as TGTGCCAGCAGTTTATGGGGGGGGGAAGCTTTCTTT. Protein sequence: CASSLWGGEAFF.

V gene TRBV14 combines with J gene TRBJ2-3, with D hard to call. V lost 3 bases, J lost 4 bases, and 17 bases lay in between. The CDR3 is made up of 16 amino acids. CDR1 and CDR2 from the germline V gene are SGHDN and FVKESK. The CDR3 here is CASSHATSLRADTQYF. CDR3 sequence (DNA): TGTGCCAGCAGCCACGCGACATCACTCCGCGCAGATACGCAGTATTTT.

The chain joins TRBV28 to TRBJ1-1; D ambiguous. The CDR3 spans 15 residues. The V and J ends lost 2 bases and 4 bases respectively, with 14 bases between them. Germline CDR1 reads MDHEN; CDR2 reads SYDVKM. CDR3 in DNA: TGTGCCAGCAGTTTACAAGAAGGGAGGAGCACTGAAGCTTTCTTT. It specifies CASSLQEGRSTEAFF.